These 32 T cell receptor beta chains originate from one sample sequenced in a study of shared clonotypes between healthy human individuals. Profiled with immunoSEQ multiplex PCR; TCRdb holds only in-frame clones, not every one. This table has over a million clones, 98% appearing once. The material sequenced was naive CD4+ T cells sorted from blood. Sample subset: CD45RA+ positively selected. These receptors were collected from a man younger than 45 in good health.

This chain uses TRBV2 with TRBJ1-5, with D tentatively TRBD1 (5 bases). Germline lookup yields CDR1 SNHLY and CDR2 FYNNEI. The CDR3 covers 14 residues. V lost 3 bases and J 9 bases, leaving 15 bases between the germline ends. CDR3 sequence: CASSDRVVERPQHF. CDR3 DNA sequence: TGTGCCAGCAGTGACAGGGTCGTGGAAAGGCCCCAGCATTTT.

This chain connects TRBV28 to TRBJ2-1; 9 nucleotides align to TRBD1. CDR1 is MDHEN and CDR2 is SYDVKM in the germline V gene. The CDR3 has 19 amino acids. The V segment lost 5 bases and the J segment 4 bases; nucleotides outside the gene matches: 18. The CDR3 region is CASSPGQGFRGSFYNEQFF. The CDR3 nucleotides are TGTGCCAGCAGTCCGGGACAGGGTTTCAGGGGGAGTTTTTACAATGAGCAGTTCTTC.

This clone was picked up a small number of times. At the DNA level, this CDR3 is encoded by other sequences in the same sample as well. The V and J genes are TRBV5-1 and TRBJ2-7; D remains ambiguous. The CDR3 loop spans 11 amino acids. The V gene lost 3 bases and the J gene lost 2 bases, with 3 bases spanning the gap. In germline, CDR1 is SGHRS, CDR2 YFSETQ. The CDR3 spells CASSSAYEQYF. The CDR3 DNA is TGCGCCAGCAGCTCTGCCTACGAGCAGTACTTC.

This clone was found once. This rearrangement joins TRBV19 to TRBJ1-3; no definite D call. Germline lookup yields CDR1 LNHDA and CDR2 SQIVND (reference sequence). The length of the CDR3 is 15 residues. Trimming stripped 1 base from V and 0 bases from J, with 7 bases between. This CDR3 reads CASSIAAASGNTIYF. The CDR3, as DNA: TGTGCCAGTAGTATAGCCGCGGCCTCTGGAAACACCATATATTTT.

Comment on this clone: Other DNA sequences from this sample encode an identical CDR3 as well. J is TRBJ2-1 and V is TRBV7-2, with no clear D. Germline CDR1 is SGHTA and CDR2 is FQGNSA. The CDR3 covers 15 residues. V lost 5 bases to trimming and J lost 1 base, with 12 bases between them. Here the CDR3 reads CASSPLAASYNEQFF. Written as DNA, the CDR3 is TGTGCCAGCAGCCCCCTGGCGGCTTCCTACAATGAGCAGTTCTTC.

The chain joins TRBV6-6 to TRBJ2-1; D is unclear. V dropped 5 bases and J dropped 6 bases, with 14 bases sitting between them. Germline CDR1 is MNHNY and CDR2 is SVGAGI (reference sequence). The CDR3 sequence is 14 residues long. The DNA of the CDR3 is TGTGCCAGCAGTCAATCCTCTAGTCTCAATGAGCAGTTCTTC. It encodes CASSQSSSLNEQFF.

This clone has just one count. This chain uses TRBV11-2 with TRBJ2-1, with 8 bases that match TRBD1. The CDR3 covers 15 residues. The ends lost 6 bases at V and 4 bases at J; junction bases unmatched: 8. Germline V CDR1 and CDR2: SGHAT, FQNNGV. CDR3 sequence: CASSPDRGAYNEQFF. As DNA, the CDR3 is TGTGCCAGCAGTCCCGACAGGGGTGCATACAATGAGCAGTTCTTC. The variable domain in full, completed from reference TRBV11-2 and TRBJ2-1, reads EAGVAQSPRYKIIEKRQSVAFWCNPISGHATLYWYQQILGQGPKLLIQFQNNGVVDDSQLPKDRFSAERLKGVDSTLKIQPAKLEDSAVYLCASSPDRGAYNEQFFGPGTRLTVL.

This chain connects TRBV4-3 to TRBJ1-4; D is undetermined. The germline V gene has CDR1 LGHNA and CDR2 YSLEER. Trimming shortened V by 2 bases and J by 0 bases, and 19 bases separated the two germline ends. This CDR3 is 19 amino acids long. CDR3 in DNA: TGCGCCAGCAGCCAAACTCGGGCCTCCAACGGGGCAACTAATGAAAAACTGTTTTTT. Translation: CASSQTRASNGATNEKLFF.

This sequence joins TRBV5-1 and TRBJ2-3; 10 nucleotides line up with TRBD2. Looked up from germline, CDR1 is SGHRS and CDR2 is YFSETQ. The CDR3 extends over 15 amino acids. The V gene end was trimmed by 4 bases and the J gene end by 2 bases; junction bases not matched to a gene: 4. For the CDR3, the DNA is TGCGCCAGCAGCCATGGACTAGCGGACACAGATACGCAGTATTTT. Translating gives CASSHGLADTDTQYF.

The chain is built from TRBV7-9 and TRBJ2-3, with TRBD2 identical over 9 bases. The CDR3 runs 18 residues. CDR1 and CDR2 from the germline V gene are SEHNR and FQNEAQ (reference sequence). Losses at the gene ends were 2 bases for V and 2 bases for J; bases not matched to a gene: 11. The CDR3 here is CASSLRMMAGGNTDTQYF. The DNA of the CDR3 is TGTGCCAGCAGCTTAAGAATGATGGCGGGAGGGAACACAGATACGCAGTATTTT. The full variable domain, with the rest looked up from reference TRBV7-9 and TRBJ2-3, is DTGVSQNPRHKITKRGQNVTFRCDPISEHNRLYWYRQTLGQGPEFLTYFQNEAQLEKSRLLSDRFSAERPKGSFSTLEIQRTEQGDSAMYLCASSLRMMAGGNTDTQYFGPGTRLTVL.

V gene TRBV11-2 combines with J gene TRBJ2-5; TRBD2 matches 7 bases. J gave up 4 bases and V 1 base, and 3 bases lay outside the gene matches. Germline V gives CDR1 SGHAT, CDR2 FQNNGV. The CDR3 covers 14 residues. The CDR3 reads CASSLAGRGETQYF. In nucleotides, the CDR3 is TGTGCCAGCAGCTTAGCGGGGAGGGGAGAGACCCAGTACTTC.

Worth noting for this clone: The sample holds other DNA sequences that translate to the same CDR3. The chain employs TRBV11-2 and TRBJ1-1; D gene unclear. The CDR3 is 12 residues long. The germline V and J ends were trimmed by 6 bases and 0 bases, with 5 bases remaining between them. CDR1 and CDR2 (germline): SGHAT, FQNNGV. The CDR3 is CASSPMNTEAFF. The CDR3 bases are TGTGCCAGCAGTCCAATGAACACTGAAGCTTTCTTT.

The chain has TRBV28 and TRBJ1-2; D not certain. This CDR3 contains 18 residues. The germline V gene has CDR1 MDHEN and CDR2 SYDVKM. V was trimmed by 6 bases and J by 5 bases, leaving 28 bases between them. DNA of the CDR3: TGTGCCAGCAGCTCCCGGAAAAAGGAACTATGGTTACAATATGGCTACACCTTC. It codes for CASSSRKKELWLQYGYTF.

The CDR3 DNA reads TGCGCCAGCAGCTTGGAGGCGGGGGGCCGTCAGCCCCAGCATTTT. Protein sequence: CASSLEAGGRQPQHF. J is TRBJ1-5 and V is TRBV5-1; D perhaps matches TRBD1 (6 bases). V was trimmed by 0 bases and J by 6 bases, leaving 13 bases between them. This CDR3 contains 15 residues. Looked up from germline, CDR1 is SGHRS and CDR2 is YFSETQ.

As for this clone: Since a much larger clone is just one base distant, this may be a read error. The chain carries TRBV5-6 and TRBJ1-5; TRBD1 aligns across 10 bases. Germline V gene sequence: CDR1 SGHDT, CDR2 YYEEEE. This CDR3 spans 19 amino acids. DNA of the CDR3: TGTGCCAGCGGCTTAAGGAGACAGGGGGCCGCATATAGCAATCAGCCCCAGCATTTT. Translated: CASGLRRQGAAYSNQPQHF.

This sequence joins TRBV5-1 and TRBJ2-2, with 11 nucleotides matching TRBD1. Germline CDR1 SGHRS, CDR2 YFSETQ. V was pared by 0 bases and J by 3 bases, with 4 bases of the junction left unmatched. The CDR3 totals 17 residues. DNA of the CDR3: TGCGCCAGCAGCTTGGCCGGGGGACAGGGGGACACCGGGGAGCTGTTTTTT. Protein sequence: CASSLAGGQGDTGELFF. The full variable domain, completed using reference TRBV5-1 and TRBJ2-2, is KAGVTQTPRYLIKTRGQQVTLSCSPISGHRSVSWYQQTPGQGLQFLFEYFSETQRNKGNFPGRFSGRQFSNSRSEMNVSTLELGDSALYLCASSLAGGQGDTGELFFGEGSRLTVL.

The J gene is TRBJ2-5, the V gene TRBV7-3; TRBD1 matches at 7 bases. V lost 1 base, J lost 4 bases, and 3 bases stayed unmatched. Per germline, CDR1 SGHTA and CDR2 FQGTGA. This CDR3 has 14 residues. CDR3 in amino acids: CASSLNTGAETQYF. CDR3 nucleotides: TGTGCCAGCAGCTTAAATACAGGGGCAGAGACCCAGTACTTC.

V and J are TRBV14 and TRBJ1-2; D not resolved. This CDR3 has 16 residues. The V end lost 2 bases, the J end lost 8 bases, and 21 bases lay between the germline ends. Germline V CDR1 and CDR2: SGHDN, FVKESK. The CDR3: CASSQFAAAALGGYTF. For the CDR3, the DNA is TGTGCCAGCAGCCAATTTGCGGCAGCCGCCCTAGGCGGCTACACCTTC.

The rearrangement links TRBV25-1 to TRBJ2-7, with 7 positions matching TRBD2. V lost 6 bases, J lost 2 bases, and 4 bases stayed unmatched. Per the germline V gene, CDR1 is MGHDK and CDR2 is SYGVNS. This CDR3 spans 13 amino acids. CDR3 region: CASRGDYAYEQYF. Written as DNA, the CDR3 is TGTGCCAGCAGAGGGGACTACGCCTACGAGCAGTACTTC.

V gene TRBV5-6 combines with J gene TRBJ2-6; D unresolved. Trimming took off 2 bases at V and 1 base at J, with 10 bases between the two ends. The CDR3 is made up of 16 amino acids. Germline assignment: CDR1 SGHDT and CDR2 YYEEEE. CDR3 DNA: TGTGCCAGCAGCTTACCTCCCGGTTCTGGGGCCAACGTCCTGACTTTC. As protein: CASSLPPGSGANVLTF.

On this clone itself: Within the sample, other DNA sequences also encode this same CDR3. CDR3 bases: TGTGCCAGCAGCTTAGTTCCAGATACGCAGTATTTT. Translating it yields CASSLVPDTQYF. This chain connects TRBV7-2 to TRBJ2-3; D gene unclear. Germline-derived CDR1 and CDR2 are SGHTA and FQGNSA. CDR3 length equals 12 residues. V was shortened by 1 base and J by 4 bases, with 3 bases between the two germline ends.

V gene TRBV27 combines with J gene TRBJ2-7; 9 positions match TRBD1. CDR1 is MNHEY and CDR2 is SMNVEV in the germline V gene (reference sequence). The CDR3 sequence is 15 residues long. The junction had 7 bases not matched to a gene; V was cut back by 3 bases and J by 4 bases. The CDR3 loop reads CASSFSWTGVYEQYF. The CDR3 DNA reads as TGTGCCAGCAGTTTCTCGTGGACAGGGGTATACGAGCAGTACTTC.

This chain links TRBV7-9 with TRBJ2-5; D is perhaps TRBD1 (7 bases). Deletions cut 5 bases from V and 1 base from J, with 14 bases between. Germline V gene lookup returns CDR1 SEHNR and CDR2 FQNEAQ (reference sequence). This CDR3 region has 15 residues. DNA for the CDR3: TGTGCCAGCAGCGGCGGGGACAGAATCCAAGAGACCCAGTACTTC. It is translated as CASSGGDRIQETQYF.

The chain is built from TRBV6-5 and TRBJ2-2; D is unresolved. From germline, CDR1 is MNHEY and CDR2 SVGAGI. Deletions cut 5 bases from V and 7 bases from J, with 5 bases between. The CDR3 has 11 residues. The DNA of the CDR3 is TGTGCCAGCAGTACATTCGGGGAGCTGTTTTTT. This codes for CASSTFGELFF.

CDR3 nucleotide sequence: TGTGCCAGCATTCGAAGCGGGAACACCGGGGAGCTGTTTTTT. This encodes CASIRSGNTGELFF. The chain recombines TRBV28 with TRBJ2-2, with a tentative D call TRBD2 (5 bases). Deletions cut 7 bases from V and 1 base from J, with 10 bases between. Germline V lookup: CDR1 MDHEN, CDR2 SYDVKM. The CDR3 is made up of 14 amino acids.

The chain uses TRBV15 and TRBJ2-7, with no clear D. CDR3 length equals 14 residues. Looked up from germline, CDR1 is LNHNV and CDR2 is YYDKDF (reference sequence). Trimming pared 2 bases from V and 4 bases from J, leaving 12 bases between. The CDR3 region has the DNA TGTGCCACCAGCAGACACACTATAGGGTACGAGCAGTACTTC. Translated, it gives CATSRHTIGYEQYF.

The chain recombines TRBV9 with TRBJ2-4, with unresolved D. CDR3 size: 15 residues. Trimming left V 2 bases short and J 6 bases short, with 15 bases between. Germline V gives CDR1 SGDLS, CDR2 YYNGEE. The CDR3 nucleotides are TGTGCCAGCAGCGTGAGCTCCGGGCTGGGAAACATTCAGTACTTC. Translating gives CASSVSSGLGNIQYF.

The chain carries TRBV16 and TRBJ1-5, with 7 nucleotides matching TRBD1. V lost 1 base to trimming and J lost 0 bases; unmatched junction nucleotides: 12. Germline V gives CDR1 KGHSY, CDR2 FQNENV. The CDR3 is made up of 19 amino acids. CDR3 bases: TGTGCCAGCAGCCAATATCCAACCCGGGACAGATATAGCAATCAGCCCCAGCATTTT. Its translation is CASSQYPTRDRYSNQPQHF. Based on the CDR3 plus reference TRBV16 and TRBJ1-5, the full variable domain is GEEVAQTPKHLVRGEGQKAKLYCAPIKGHSYVFWYQQVLKNEFKFLISFQNENVFDETGMPKERFSAKCLPNSPCSLEIQATKLEDSAVYFCASSQYPTRDRYSNQPQHFGDGTRLSIL.

V gene TRBV7-2 combines with J gene TRBJ2-3, with 7 bases lining up with TRBD1. With 5 bases clipped from V and 2 bases from J, the junction kept 1 base outside the gene matches. Germline CDR1 SGHTA, CDR2 FQGNSA. The length of the CDR3 is 13 residues. CDR3 residues: CASSGQATDTQYF. CDR3 coding DNA: TGTGCCAGCAGCGGACAGGCCACAGATACGCAGTATTTT.

To note about this clone: The same CDR3 can be traced to other DNA sequences in this sample. The rearrangement joins TRBV11-3 to TRBJ1-1; D gene unclear. The germline V and J ends were trimmed by 2 bases and 0 bases, with 4 bases remaining between them. This CDR3 has 13 amino acids. Germline CDR1 SGHNT, CDR2 YENEEA. The CDR3 sequence is CASSLHLNTEAFF. For the CDR3, the DNA is TGTGCCAGCAGCTTACATCTGAACACTGAAGCTTTCTTT.

V and J are TRBV18 and TRBJ2-1; D is perhaps TRBD1 (6 bases). V was pared by 3 bases and J by 4 bases, with 10 bases between. This CDR3 spans 14 amino acids. The V gene's germline CDR1 is KGHSH and CDR2 LQKENI. DNA for the CDR3: TGTGCCAGCTCACCGAGGACAGTATACAATGAGCAGTTCTTC. Translation gives CASSPRTVYNEQFF.

The V call is TRBV28, the J call TRBJ2-6; D is ambiguous. V lost 6 bases and J 0 bases, leaving 15 bases between the germline ends. The germline gives CDR1 MDHEN, CDR2 SYDVKM. The CDR3 has 17 amino acids. The chain's CDR3 is CASSSGLHDSGANVLTF. The CDR3 DNA follows: TGTGCCAGCAGCTCCGGGCTCCACGACTCTGGGGCCAACGTCCTGACTTTC.